The source of this TCR beta chain is a study of technical replicates of blood from several donors. This CDR3 is 11 amino acids long. Germline V gives CDR1 DFQATT, CDR2 SNEGSKA (reference sequence). V dropped 5 bases and J dropped 4 bases, with 8 bases sitting between them. This table comes from immunoSEQ multiplex PCR, and its TCRdb copy is limited to in-frame clones, with some not included. The profile shows 65,000 to 95,000 clones, around 94% of them singletons. The receptor was derived from a human donor in good health. Specimen: T cells isolated from PBMCs. This rearrangement joins TRBV20-1 to TRBJ1-1; perhaps TRBD1 as D (5 bases). The CDR3, as DNA: TGCAGTGCTCCCCAGGGCACTGAAGCTTTCTTT. This sequence encodes CSAPQGTEAFF.